The 25 T cell receptor beta chains presented below share a single source sample, sequenced in a study of control samples from healthy donors and cancer patients. The method was immunoSEQ multiplex PCR; TCRdb's version includes in-frame clones alone and lacks a portion of them. Of about 130,000 clones in the sample, about nine tenths were seen once. Input material: blood. The receptors were gathered from a woman between 45 and 60 years old in good health.

The V and J genes are TRBV7-9 and TRBJ2-5; D uncertain. The CDR3 is 15 amino acids. CDR1 and CDR2 (germline): SEHNR, FQNEAQ (reference sequence). V shed 3 bases and J shed 5 bases, with 16 bases lying between them. DNA for the CDR3: TGTGCCAGCAGCTTCGCGGACGCTTTGAGGGAGACCCAGTACTTC. Protein product: CASSFADALRETQYF. Based on the CDR3 plus reference TRBV7-9 and TRBJ2-5, the full variable domain is DTGVSQNPRHKITKRGQNVTFRCDPISEHNRLYWYRQTLGQGPEFLTYFQNEAQLEKSRLLSDRFSAERPKGSFSTLEIQRTEQGDSAMYLCASSFADALRETQYFGPGTRLLVL.

The gene calls are TRBV18 and TRBJ2-3, with TRBD2 as a possible D gene (6 bases). Germline V lookup: CDR1 KGHSH, CDR2 LQKENI. The CDR3 spans 14 residues. Trimming pared 6 bases from V and 7 bases from J, leaving 17 bases between. For the CDR3, the DNA is TGTGCCAGCTCCCCTGGGGGGTTAAGTAATACGCAGTATTTT. This translates into CASSPGGLSNTQYF.

V and J are TRBV7-8 and TRBJ1-4, with unresolved D. The CDR3 is made up of 15 amino acids. The V end lost 5 bases, the J end lost 3 bases, and 13 bases lay between the germline ends. Looked up from germline, CDR1 is SGHVS and CDR2 is FQNEAQ. CDR3 DNA: TGTGCCAGCAGCCGAGGACCGGTAGCTAATGAAAAACTGTTTTTT. Amino acid sequence: CASSRGPVANEKLFF. The whole variable domain, remainder taken from reference TRBV7-8 and TRBJ1-4, is GAGVSQSPRYKVAKRGQDVALRCDPISGHVSLFWYQQALGQGPEFLTYFQNEAQLDKSGLPSDRFFAERPEGSVSTLKIQRTQQEDSAVYLCASSRGPVANEKLFFGSGTQLSVL.

V gene TRBV5-4 combines with J gene TRBJ2-2, with 7 nucleotides matching TRBD1. With 3 bases clipped from V and 0 bases from J, the junction kept 5 bases outside the gene matches. The CDR3 sequence is 16 residues long. In germline, CDR1 is SGHNT, CDR2 YYREEE (reference sequence). The CDR3 DNA sequence: TGTGCCAGCAGCTCCCTGGGGACAGCGAACACCGGGGAGCTGTTTTTT. Protein: CASSSLGTANTGELFF.

V and J are TRBV7-9 and TRBJ1-5; D perhaps matches TRBD1 (5 bases). Germline V gives CDR1 SEHNR, CDR2 FQNEAQ (reference sequence). The CDR3 is 16 amino acids. V was shortened by 1 base and J by 5 bases, with 15 bases between the two germline ends. CDR3 protein: CASSLGLRGKDQPQHF. CDR3 nucleotide sequence: TGTGCCAGCAGCTTAGGGCTGCGGGGGAAGGATCAGCCCCAGCATTTT.

This clone is a singleton in its sample. V usage is TRBV13 and J usage is TRBJ1-4; D is ambiguous. The V and J ends lost 0 bases and 8 bases respectively, with 7 bases between them. The germline V gene encodes CDR1 PRHDT and CDR2 FYEKMQ (reference sequence). The CDR3 has 13 amino acids. CDR3 protein: CASSLGRTEKLFF. The DNA of the CDR3 is TGTGCCAGCAGCTTAGGTCGGACCGAAAAACTGTTTTTT.

The genes are TRBV11-3 and TRBJ2-7, with TRBD2 matching 11 bases. This CDR3 contains 14 residues. V shed 5 bases and J 4 bases; nucleotides not matched to a gene: 4. Per germline, CDR1 SGHNT and CDR2 YENEEA. In DNA form, the CDR3 reads TGTGCCAGCAGCCCGGGACTAGCGGAGTACGAGCAGTACTTC. This gives the protein CASSPGLAEYEQYF.

The rearrangement links TRBV5-6 to TRBJ2-1; D uncertain. This CDR3 has 12 amino acids. CDR1 and CDR2 from the germline V gene are SGHDT and YYEEEE. The V and J ends lost 0 bases and 9 bases respectively, with 7 bases between them. The CDR3 loop reads CASSLVPSEQFF. The CDR3 DNA follows: TGTGCCAGCAGCTTGGTGCCTAGTGAGCAGTTCTTC.

This clone showed up just once. This chain connects TRBV6-5 to TRBJ1-4; no definite D call. Germline CDR1 reads MNHEY; CDR2 reads SVGAGI. The CDR3 has 15 amino acids. V was trimmed by 6 bases and J by 3 bases, leaving 14 bases between them. The CDR3 sequence: CASRRQIWANEKLFF. The CDR3 DNA reads TGTGCCAGCAGAAGACAAATCTGGGCTAATGAAAAACTGTTTTTT.

The CDR3 sequence is CAWSKRERDTQYF. The CDR3 DNA reads TGTGCCTGGAGTAAGCGGGAGAGAGATACGCAGTATTTT. The chain joins TRBV30 to TRBJ2-3; 8 bases map to TRBD2. V trimming: 2 bases; J trimming: 5 bases; junction bases outside the gene matches: 3. Germline values: CDR1 GTSNPN, CDR2 SVGIG (reference sequence). The CDR3 sequence is 13 residues long.

The chain joins TRBV7-9 to TRBJ1-5; 7 nucleotides match TRBD1. This CDR3 is 19 amino acids long. Unmatched junction bases numbered 19, after V lost 5 bases and J lost 3 bases. CDR1 SEHNR and CDR2 FQNEAQ come from the germline V gene (reference sequence). The DNA of the CDR3 is TGTGCCAGCAGCGCGGGGACAGCGGAAGGAGAAATAAACAATCAGCCCCAGCATTTT. Its translation is CASSAGTAEGEINNQPQHF. Complete variable domain (other parts from reference TRBV7-9 and TRBJ1-5): DTGVSQNPRHKITKRGQNVTFRCDPISEHNRLYWYRQTLGQGPEFLTYFQNEAQLEKSRLLSDRFSAERPKGSFSTLEIQRTEQGDSAMYLCASSAGTAEGEINNQPQHFGDGTRLSIL.

The chain combines TRBV14 with TRBJ1-4; D call uncertain. The CDR3 totals 12 residues. Germline-derived CDR1 and CDR2 are SGHDN and FVKESK. Between the trimmed V and J ends, which lost 3 bases and 2 bases, there was a span of 1 base. The CDR3 loop is CASSHTNEKLFF. DNA of the CDR3: TGTGCCAGCAGCCATACTAATGAAAAACTGTTTTTT.

The chain carries TRBV5-1 and TRBJ2-3, with D perhaps TRBD2 (5 bases). CDR1 and CDR2 from the germline V gene are SGHRS and YFSETQ. V gave up 0 bases and J gave up 0 bases, with 5 bases separating them. The CDR3 runs 14 residues. CDR3 residues: CASSLGGSTDTQYF. The CDR3 nucleotides are TGCGCCAGCAGCTTGGGAGGGAGCACAGATACGCAGTATTTT.

The chain recombines TRBV5-4 with TRBJ2-5; D is tentatively TRBD1 or TRBD2 (7 bases each). V lost 5 bases to trimming and J lost 5 bases, with 22 bases between them. The V gene's germline CDR1 is SGHNT and CDR2 YYREEE (reference sequence). The CDR3 sequence is 16 residues long. The CDR3 region is CASSFPGGGPSETQYF. CDR3 coding DNA: TGTGCCAGCAGTTTTCCAGGGGGGGGGCCATCGGAGACCCAGTACTTC.

Notes on this clone: The same CDR3 can be traced to other DNA sequences in this sample. This rearrangement joins TRBV13 to TRBJ2-1; no clear D gene. Germline values: CDR1 PRHDT, CDR2 FYEKMQ (reference sequence). The CDR3 is 14 residues long. Trimming pared 3 bases from V and 6 bases from J, leaving 12 bases between. This CDR3 reads CASSFGRPVNEQFF. CDR3 DNA: TGTGCCAGCAGCTTCGGAAGGCCAGTCAATGAGCAGTTCTTC.

This chain uses TRBV5-4 with TRBJ2-1; 9 bases agree with TRBD1. The CDR3 loop spans 15 amino acids. The V segment lost 0 bases and the J segment 5 bases; nucleotides outside the gene matches: 3. The V gene's germline CDR1 is SGHNT and CDR2 YYREEE (reference sequence). The CDR3 DNA reads TGTGCCAGCAGCTTGGCGACAGGGGGTAACAATGAGCAGTTCTTC. Protein sequence: CASSLATGGNNEQFF. The whole variable domain, filled in from reference TRBV5-4 and TRBJ2-1, reads ETGVTQSPTHLIKTRGQQVTLRCSSQSGHNTVSWYQQALGQGPQFIFQYYREEENGRGNFPPRFSGLQFPNYSSELNVNALELDDSALYLCASSLATGGNNEQFFGPGTRLTVL.

V usage is TRBV19 and J usage is TRBJ2-1, with TRBD2 matching 7 bases. Germline V gene lookup returns CDR1 LNHDA and CDR2 SQIVND (reference sequence). CDR3 length equals 15 residues. With 3 bases clipped from V and 7 bases from J, the junction kept 9 bases outside the gene matches. DNA of the CDR3: TGTGCCAGTAGTATGGGGTCTAGCGGTAGAAATGAGCAGTTCTTC. It codes for CASSMGSSGRNEQFF.

This clone was detected only once. This rearrangement joins TRBV6-6 to TRBJ1-1, with D unclear. Germline V gives CDR1 MNHNY, CDR2 SVGAGI (reference sequence). Trimming cost V 2 bases and J 2 bases, with 9 bases left between them. CDR3 size: 14 residues. This chain's CDR3 is CASSYDTINTEAFF. DNA of the CDR3: TGTGCCAGCAGTTACGACACTATAAACACTGAAGCTTTCTTT.

This clone was found once. This sequence joins TRBV29-1 and TRBJ2-3, with TRBD2 identical over 10 bases. The V gene end was trimmed by 4 bases and the J gene end by 1 base; junction bases not matched to a gene: 5. In germline, CDR1 is SQVTM, CDR2 ANQGSEA. CDR3 length: 15 amino acids. The CDR3 bases are TGCAGCGTTGTCCGGACTAGCGGTGGCACAGATACGCAGTATTTT. Translating gives CSVVRTSGGTDTQYF.

The gene calls are TRBV30 and TRBJ1-1; maybe TRBD1 (6 bases). Germline-derived CDR1 and CDR2 are GTSNPN and SVGIG (reference sequence). Trimming stripped 0 bases from V and 3 bases from J, with 11 bases between. The CDR3 sequence is 14 residues long. The CDR3 spells CAWSVRGKDTEAFF. The CDR3 bases are TGTGCCTGGAGTGTAAGGGGGAAGGACACTGAAGCTTTCTTT. Combining the CDR3 with reference TRBV30 and TRBJ1-1 gives the whole variable domain SQTIHQWPATLVQPVGSPLSLECTVEGTSNPNLYWYRQAAGRGLQLLFYSVGIGQISSEVPQNLSASRPQDRQFILSSKKLLLSDSGFYLCAWSVRGKDTEAFFGQGTRLTVV.

The chain employs TRBV7-9 and TRBJ1-4; TRBD1 matches 7 bases. CDR3 length equals 16 residues. CDR1 is SEHNR, CDR2 FQNEAQ, per germline (reference sequence). V lost 4 bases, J lost 5 bases, and 10 bases stayed unmatched. CDR3 nucleotides: TGTGCCAGCAGCTCCAGGGGGACAGACCTCAATGAAAAACTGTTTTTT. Its translation: CASSSRGTDLNEKLFF.

This clone was detected a few times. The chain has TRBV5-6 and TRBJ2-1, with 8 nucleotides matching TRBD2. Germline V gene lookup returns CDR1 SGHDT and CDR2 YYEEEE. CDR3 size: 15 residues. The V segment lost 4 bases and the J segment 3 bases; nucleotides outside the gene matches: 6. The CDR3 protein is CASSRGLEGYNEQFF. CDR3 DNA sequence: TGTGCCAGCAGCCGGGGACTAGAAGGCTACAATGAGCAGTTCTTC.

This clone has a handful of counts. The V and J genes are TRBV19 and TRBJ1-5; 8 bases match TRBD1. Germline assignment: CDR1 LNHDA and CDR2 SQIVND (reference sequence). Unmatched junction bases numbered 10, after V lost 1 base and J lost 2 bases. This CDR3 comprises 18 residues. CDR3 amino acids: CASSIAARGLLGNQPQHF. The CDR3 bases are TGTGCCAGTAGTATAGCGGCCAGGGGGCTTTTGGGCAATCAGCCCCAGCATTTT.

The rearrangement joins TRBV19 to TRBJ1-2; D remains unclear. V lost 1 base, J lost 3 bases, and 9 bases lay in between. This CDR3 comprises 14 residues. The V gene's germline CDR1 is LNHDA and CDR2 SQIVND (reference sequence). The CDR3 DNA reads as TGTGCCAGTAGTATAGGTGTAGTGGACTATGGCTACACCTTC. Translation gives CASSIGVVDYGYTF.

V gene TRBV2 combines with J gene TRBJ2-3, with a weak D call TRBD1 (6 bases). V lost 9 bases, J lost 4 bases, and 11 bases lay in between. Germline CDR1 reads SNHLY; CDR2 reads FYNNEI. This CDR3 is built from 12 residues. This CDR3 reads CARGQGPDTQYF. CDR3 bases: TGTGCCAGGGGACAAGGGCCAGATACGCAGTATTTT.